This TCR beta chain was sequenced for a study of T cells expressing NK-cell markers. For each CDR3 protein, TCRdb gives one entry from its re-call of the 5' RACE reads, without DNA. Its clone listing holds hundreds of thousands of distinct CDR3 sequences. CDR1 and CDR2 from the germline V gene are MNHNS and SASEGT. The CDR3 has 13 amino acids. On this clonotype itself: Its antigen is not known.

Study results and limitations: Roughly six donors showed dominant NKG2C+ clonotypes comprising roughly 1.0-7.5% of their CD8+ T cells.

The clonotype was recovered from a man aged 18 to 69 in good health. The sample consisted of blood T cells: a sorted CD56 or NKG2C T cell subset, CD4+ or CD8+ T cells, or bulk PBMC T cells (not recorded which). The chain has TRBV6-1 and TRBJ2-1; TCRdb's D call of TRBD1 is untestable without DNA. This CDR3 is CASSTGTAREQFF.